This is a list of T cell receptor beta chains from one sample in a study of identical twins. TCRdb fed the 5' RACE reads into MiXCR, producing one record per CDR3 protein. The sample comprises about 660,000 distinct CDR3 sequences, about 9.4% of which are singletons, and 0.98% rests with the top ten. These records were also assigned to another study, of yellow fever vaccine responses in identical twins.

Sequenced: PBMCs. These receptors were taken from a woman aged 18-30 years in good health. Both conserved end residues are part of each CDR3. The D gene is left open where the match is weak. Size tells how often a clone was seen (once, few, many) or the class of an expanded clone, and some rows leave it out.

>TRBD2|TRBJ2-1|few|TRBV4-3
CASSQDMAGVDRDNEQFF
TGCGCCAGCAGCCAAGATATGGCGGGAGTAGACCGAGACAATGAGCAGTTCTTC
>TRBD1|TRBJ2-3|.|TRBV20-1
CSAVDTQGARTDTQYF
TGCAGTGCTGTTGATACACAGGGGGCGAGAACAGATACGCAGTATTTT
>TRBD1|TRBJ1-5|few|TRBV7-2
CASSSRGQSNQPQHF
TGTGCCAGCAGCTCACGGGGACAGTCCAATCAGCCCCAGCATTTT
>.|TRBJ2-7|many|TRBV6-1
CASNSHPLGIGYEQYF
TGTGCCAGCAATAGTCACCCCTTAGGTATCGGTTACGAGCAGTACTTC
>.|TRBJ2-2|many|TRBV6-4
CASSDRDTGELFF
TGTGCCAGCAGTGACAGGGACACCGGGGAGCTGTTTTTT
>TRBD1|TRBJ1-5|many|TRBV2
CASAEDRGNQPQHF
TGTGCCAGCGCCGAGGACAGGGGGAATCAGCCCCAGCATTTT
>.|TRBJ1-1|few|TRBV7-9
CASSSRVSEAFF
TGTGCCAGCAGCTCCAGGGTTTCTGAAGCTTTCTTT
>.|TRBJ1-1|.|TRBV2
CASRMELNTEAFF
TGTGCCAGCAGGATGGAATTGAACACTGAAGCTTTCTTT
>.|TRBJ2-3|.|TRBV7-9
CASSLGGRPRDTQYF
TGTGCCAGCAGCTTAGGAGGACGGCCCCGGGATACGCAGTATTTT
>TRBD2|TRBJ2-3|few|TRBV29-1
CSVDSSGRADTQYF
TGCAGCGTTGATAGTAGCGGGAGGGCAGATACGCAGTATTTT
>TRBD2|TRBJ2-2|many|TRBV10-3
CAIAGLAGLNTGELFF
TGTGCCATCGCTGGACTAGCGGGGCTGAACACCGGGGAGCTGTTTTTT
>.|TRBJ2-3|.|TRBV24-1
CATSDLRVQDTQYF
TGTGCCACCAGTGACCTGAGAGTGCAAGATACGCAGTATTTT
>TRBD2|TRBJ2-5|few|TRBV4-2
CASSPLLVAGGIQETQYF
TGTGCCAGCAGCCCACTTCTCGTTGCGGGAGGGATCCAAGAGACCCAGTACTTC
>TRBD2|TRBJ2-1|.|TRBV25-1
CASRSGGGNNEQFF
TGTGCCAGCAGAAGCGGGGGGGGGAACAATGAGCAGTTCTTC
>TRBD2|TRBJ2-7|few|TRBV7-2
CASNLGSGGLYF
TGTGCCAGCAACTTGGGTAGCGGGGGCCTGTACTTC
>.|TRBJ2-7|.|TRBV7-8
CASSFGQVHSYEQYF
TGTGCCAGCAGCTTTGGGCAGGTTCACTCCTACGAGCAGTACTTC
>TRBD2|TRBJ2-7|few|TRBV12-3/TRBV12-4
CASRASGFGSYEQYF
TGTGCCAGCAGAGCTAGCGGCTTTGGGTCCTACGAGCAGTACTTC
>TRBD1|TRBJ2-3|.|TRBV5-1
CASIPDRDPDTQYF
TGCGCCAGCATCCCGGACAGGGACCCAGATACGCAGTATTTT
>TRBD1|TRBJ2-7|few|TRBV12-3/TRBV12-4
CASSRRLGQGADEQYF
TGTGCCAGCAGTCGCCGACTCGGACAGGGGGCTGACGAGCAGTACTTC
>.|TRBJ2-1|many|TRBV28
CASSFVVHSNEQFF
TGTGCCAGCAGTTTTGTTGTTCACAGCAATGAGCAGTTCTTC
>.|TRBJ2-3|.|TRBV9
CASSAEPGRYTDTQYF
TGTGCCAGCAGCGCTGAACCGGGACGGTACACAGATACGCAGTATTTT
>TRBD1|TRBJ2-7|many|TRBV29-1
CSGGTGISSYEQYF
TGCAGCGGGGGGACAGGGATTAGCTCCTACGAGCAGTACTTC
>TRBD1|TRBJ2-1|few|TRBV24-1
CATSGSDRGDNEQFF
TGTGCCACCAGTGGATCGGACAGGGGAGACAATGAGCAGTTCTTC
>.|TRBJ2-7|.|TRBV5-6
CASSYRTASYEQYF
TGTGCCAGCAGCTATAGGACGGCCTCCTACGAGCAGTACTTC
>TRBD2|TRBJ2-3|few|TRBV5-1
CASNYFSGGQRTDTQYF
TGCGCCAGCAACTATTTTAGCGGGGGCCAACGTACAGATACGCAGTATTTT
>TRBD1|TRBJ2-7|.|TRBV6-6
CASNSPGQGPSNEQYF
TGTGCCAGCAATTCGCCGGGACAGGGTCCCTCCAACGAGCAGTACTTC
>TRBD1|TRBJ2-1|few|TRBV20-1
CSAINRDRSSYNEQFF
TGCAGTGCTATCAACAGGGACAGGAGCTCCTACAATGAGCAGTTCTTC
>.|TRBJ2-7|few|TRBV29-1
CSARSPLGSSYEQYF
TGCAGCGCCCGGTCCCCCCTAGGATCATCCTACGAGCAGTACTTC
>.|TRBJ2-7|many|TRBV20-1
CSARDYGNPYEQYF
TGCAGTGCTAGAGATTACGGGAACCCCTACGAGCAGTACTTC
>.|TRBJ2-6|.|TRBV28
CASSSDWRGASGANVLTF
TGTGCCAGCAGCTCAGATTGGAGGGGGGCTTCTGGGGCCAACGTCCTGACTTTC
>.|TRBJ2-1|many|TRBV6-2/TRBV6-3
CASSYLGRKNNEQFF
TGTGCCAGCAGTTATCTTGGGCGCAAGAACAATGAGCAGTTCTTC
>.|TRBJ1-5|.|TRBV27
CASSMRTMAQPQHF
TGTGCCAGCAGCATGAGGACGATGGCTCAGCCCCAGCATTTT
>.|TRBJ2-4|.|TRBV12-3/TRBV12-4
CASSWWPSPGNIQYF
TGTGCCAGCAGTTGGTGGCCTAGCCCAGGGAACATTCAGTACTTC
>.|TRBJ2-4|.|TRBV7-2
CASSRSDIQYF
TGTGCCAGCAGCAGGAGTGACATTCAGTACTTC
>TRBD1|TRBJ2-7|many|TRBV6-2/TRBV6-3
CASSYLNYRGPPYEQYF
TGTGCCAGCAGTTACCTAAACTACAGGGGGCCACCCTACGAGCAGTACTTC
>.|TRBJ1-3|.|TRBV2
CATAQGLGNTIYF
TGTGCCACTGCACAGGGTCTTGGAAACACCATATATTTT
>TRBD2|TRBJ2-1|many|TRBV7-9
CASSLGPQIRGGEQFF
TGTGCCAGCAGCTTAGGCCCCCAGATTCGGGGGGGTGAGCAGTTCTTC
>.|TRBJ1-2|few|TRBV12-3/TRBV12-4
CASSQTARMGGYTF
TGTGCCAGCAGTCAGACGGCGAGGATGGGTGGCTACACCTTC
>.|TRBJ1-2|.|TRBV2
CASKGVNYGYTF
TGTGCCAGCAAGGGGGTAAACTATGGCTACACCTTC
>.|TRBJ1-5|few|TRBV20-1
CSARGGADSNQPQHF
TGCAGTGCTAGAGGGGGGGCAGATAGCAATCAGCCCCAGCATTTT
>TRBD2|TRBJ2-5|.|TRBV7-6
CASSTSGGAQETQYF
TGTGCCAGCAGTACTAGCGGGGGGGCTCAAGAGACCCAGTACTTC
>.|TRBJ2-7|few|TRBV5-1
CASSLGKTVPSSYEQYF
TGCGCCAGCAGCTTGGGTAAGACAGTGCCATCGTCGTACGAGCAGTACTTC
>.|TRBJ2-3|many|TRBV29-1
CSVDLRDIQGTDTQYF
TGCAGCGTTGATTTAAGAGACATACAAGGGACAGATACGCAGTATTTT
>TRBD2|TRBJ2-7|.|TRBV20-1
CSASGTSGIGSSYEQYF
TGCAGTGCTAGCGGGACTAGCGGGATTGGGAGCTCCTACGAGCAGTACTTC
>.|TRBJ2-3|.|TRBV20-1
CSARDLPRGPHTQYF
TGCAGTGCTAGAGATCTGCCCAGGGGTCCTCATACGCAGTATTTT